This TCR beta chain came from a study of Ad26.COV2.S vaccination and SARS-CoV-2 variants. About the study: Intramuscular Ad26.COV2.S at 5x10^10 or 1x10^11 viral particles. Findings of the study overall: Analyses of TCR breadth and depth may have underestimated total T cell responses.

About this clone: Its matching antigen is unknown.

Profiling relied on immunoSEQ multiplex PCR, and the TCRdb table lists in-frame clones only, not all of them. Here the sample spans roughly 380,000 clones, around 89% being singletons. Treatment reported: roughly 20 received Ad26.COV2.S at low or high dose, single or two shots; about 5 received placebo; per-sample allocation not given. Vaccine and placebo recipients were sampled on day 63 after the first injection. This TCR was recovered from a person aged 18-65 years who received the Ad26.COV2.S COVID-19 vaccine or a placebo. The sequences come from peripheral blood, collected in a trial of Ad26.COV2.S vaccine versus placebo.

DNA for the CDR3: TGTGCCAGCAGTTCGCGGACAGTTTCCTACGAGCAGTACTTC. It codes for CASSSRTVSYEQYF. This chain links TRBV6-6 with TRBJ2-7; TRBD1 might be the D (6 bases). The CDR3 totals 14 residues. V lost 4 bases to trimming and J lost 1 base, with 11 bases between them. The V gene's germline CDR1 is MNHNY and CDR2 SVGAGI (reference sequence).